The 23 T cell receptor beta chains reported below all come from one sample, sequenced in a study of beta chain features in type 1 diabetes. The authors reverse transcribed all of the isolated RNA, so sequencing captured expressed TCRB transcripts. TCRdb's copy holds only in-frame clones and misses some; the assay was immunoSEQ multiplex PCR. The table includes some 150,000 clones, roughly 9.7% detected once. Material: central memory CD4+ T cells from blood. The receptors originated from a middle-aged woman in good health.

CDR3 DNA sequence: TGTGCCAGCAGTGAGGACAGGACAACTAATGAAAAACTGTTTTTT. Translated, it gives CASSEDRTTNEKLFF. The gene calls are TRBV2 and TRBJ1-4, with 7 positions matching TRBD1. The junction had 1 base not matched to a gene; V was cut back by 3 bases and J by 0 bases. Germline V gene sequence: CDR1 SNHLY, CDR2 FYNNEI. This CDR3 has 15 residues.

This chain connects TRBV6-1 to TRBJ1-6, with a weak D call TRBD1 (6 bases). V lost 7 bases and J 7 bases, leaving 17 bases between the germline ends. This CDR3 has 15 residues. Germline-derived CDR1 and CDR2 are MNHNS and SASEGT. The DNA of the CDR3 is TGTGCCAGCAACCGAAACAGGGTGAGGAATTCACCCCTCCACTTT. Amino acid sequence: CASNRNRVRNSPLHF.

By proportion, this clone is medium-sized. J is TRBJ1-1 and V is TRBV18; TRBD1 agrees at 7 bases. CDR1 KGHSH and CDR2 LQKENI come from the germline V gene. This CDR3 region has 13 residues. The ends lost 5 bases at V and 6 bases at J; junction bases unmatched: 6. This CDR3 reads CASSSGQLPEAFF. For the CDR3, the DNA is TGTGCCAGCTCATCGGGACAGCTCCCTGAAGCTTTCTTT.

This chain joins TRBV5-1 and TRBJ1-2; 8 nucleotides line up with TRBD1. The junction had 5 bases not matched to a gene; V was cut back by 6 bases and J by 4 bases. The CDR3 consists of 13 residues. Germline CDR1 and CDR2: SGHRS and YFSETQ. The CDR3 here is CASTQGATYGYTF. The CDR3 DNA is TGCGCCAGCACCCAGGGGGCCACCTATGGCTACACCTTC.

This clone has ten or more counts. This chain links TRBV5-1 with TRBJ2-3, with 13 bases matching TRBD2. This CDR3 comprises 14 residues. With V trimmed by 5 bases and J by 6 bases, 3 bases remained unmatched. Germline V gene data show CDR1 as SGHRS and CDR2 as YFSETQ. CDR3 sequence: CASRPGLAGDTQYF. The CDR3 DNA sequence: TGCGCCAGCAGACCGGGACTAGCGGGGGATACGCAGTATTTT.

This clone was seen at least ten times. This chain connects TRBV7-9 to TRBJ2-5, with a tentative D call TRBD1 (7 bases). In germline, CDR1 is SEHNR, CDR2 FQNEAQ (reference sequence). The CDR3 is 13 amino acids. Deletions cut 4 bases from V and 4 bases from J, with 10 bases between. Here the CDR3 reads CASSSGGRETQYF. In nucleotides, the CDR3 is TGTGCCAGCAGCTCAGGGGGGCGAGAGACCCAGTACTTC.

This clone turned up a few times. The gene calls are TRBV2 and TRBJ1-2, with D uncertain. Trimming removed 2 bases from V and 7 bases from J, with 11 bases in between. There are 13 residues in the CDR3. From germline, CDR1 is SNHLY and CDR2 FYNNEI. The CDR3 spells CASSESAGSGYTF. DNA for the CDR3: TGTGCCAGCAGTGAATCGGCAGGCTCTGGCTACACCTTC.

The chain uses TRBV27 and TRBJ1-5; the D gene is possibly TRBD1 (5 bases). Germline V gene lookup returns CDR1 MNHEY and CDR2 SMNVEV (reference sequence). The V end lost 8 bases, the J end lost 6 bases, and 17 bases lay between the germline ends. The CDR3 has 14 amino acids. In nucleotides, the CDR3 is TGTGCCAGCCATGGCGGCAGGGCTGGTCAGCCCCAGCATTTT. It is translated as CASHGGRAGQPQHF.

This clone was found a few times. The gene calls are TRBV9 and TRBJ2-2; maybe TRBD2 (5 bases). Germline V gives CDR1 SGDLS, CDR2 YYNGEE. Trimming took off 1 base at V and 0 bases at J, with 10 bases between the two ends. CDR3 size: 16 residues. CDR3 sequence reads: CASSVWSGTNTGELFF. CDR3 sequence (DNA): TGTGCCAGCAGCGTATGGTCGGGGACGAACACCGGGGAGCTGTTTTTT.

This clone turned up a few times. The chain combines TRBV9 with TRBJ1-4; TRBD1 agrees at 8 bases. The germline V gene has CDR1 SGDLS and CDR2 YYNGEE. The CDR3 totals 16 residues. V gave up 0 bases and J gave up 5 bases; unmatched junction bases: 6. The CDR3 here is CASSVGQGAANEKLFF. As DNA, the CDR3 is TGTGCCAGCAGCGTAGGGCAGGGGGCTGCAAATGAAAAACTGTTTTTT.

This clone showed up many times. The chain combines TRBV7-2 with TRBJ2-4; 7 nucleotides agree with TRBD2. Germline assignment: CDR1 SGHTA and CDR2 FQGNSA. CDR3 length: 14 amino acids. After removal of 5 bases from V and 8 bases from J, the junction contained 9 bases not matched to a gene. The CDR3 nucleotides are TGTGCCAGCAGCGTCAGCCGGGGGAGGGACATTCAGTACTTC. Amino acids: CASSVSRGRDIQYF. Full variable domain (missing parts from reference TRBV7-2 and TRBJ2-4): GAGVSQSPSNKVTEKGKDVELRCDPISGHTALYWYRQSLGQGLEFLIYFQGNSAPDKSGLPSDRFSAERTGGSVSTLTIQRTQQEDSAVYLCASSVSRGRDIQYFGAGTRLSVL.

V usage is TRBV6-6 and J usage is TRBJ1-2; tentatively, D is TRBD1 (6 bases). Germline V gene data show CDR1 as MNHNY and CDR2 as SVGAGI (reference sequence). CDR3 length: 15 amino acids. V dropped 7 bases and J dropped 7 bases, with 22 bases sitting between them. The DNA for the CDR3 is TGTGCCAGCACCTACTCCTCCAGGGGAGAAGGTGGCTACACCTTC. The encoded protein is CASTYSSRGEGGYTF.

The genes are TRBV18 and TRBJ1-5; tentatively, D is TRBD1 (5 bases). The CDR3 totals 13 residues. The V and J ends lost 5 bases and 3 bases respectively, with 8 bases between them. Germline V gene data show CDR1 as KGHSH and CDR2 as LQKENI. CDR3 amino acids: CASSSTDNQPQHF. The CDR3 DNA is TGTGCCAGCTCATCGACAGACAATCAGCCCCAGCATTTT.

In this sample, this clone turned up a few times. As DNA, the CDR3 is TGTGCCAGCAGCTCGACTAGCGGGTCAGATACGCAGTATTTT. This translates into CASSSTSGSDTQYF. The chain recombines TRBV7-9 with TRBJ2-3; 10 bases are a match to TRBD2. The CDR3 is 14 amino acids. After removal of 4 bases from V and 4 bases from J, the junction contained 2 bases not matched to a gene. CDR1 is SEHNR and CDR2 is FQNEAQ in the germline V gene (reference sequence).

This clone was picked up a small number of times. This chain links TRBV18 with TRBJ1-5; TRBD1 matches 7 bases. V lost 3 bases and J lost 0; bases outside the gene matches: 5. The germline gives CDR1 KGHSH, CDR2 LQKENI. This CDR3 region has 16 residues. The CDR3 region is CASSPPGQPSNQPQHF. In DNA, the CDR3 is TGTGCCAGCTCACCTCCGGGACAGCCTAGCAATCAGCCCCAGCATTTT.

The V call is TRBV29-1, the J call TRBJ2-3; maybe TRBD1 (5 bases). Trimming left V 7 bases short and J 5 bases short, with 13 bases between. The length of the CDR3 is 12 residues. Germline values: CDR1 SQVTM, CDR2 ANQGSEA. The CDR3 loop is CSGQKDRDTQYF. For the CDR3, the DNA is TGCAGCGGACAGAAAGATCGAGATACGCAGTATTTT.

In this sample, this clone turned up a few times. J is TRBJ2-7 and V is TRBV27, with D possibly TRBD1 on 6 matching bases. The germline V and J ends were trimmed by 3 bases and 2 bases, with 23 bases remaining between them. Germline loops: CDR1 MNHEY, CDR2 SMNVEV (reference sequence). This CDR3 spans 18 amino acids. The CDR3 is CASSFQGAPGGTPYEQYF. The CDR3 region has the DNA TGTGCCAGCAGTTTTCAAGGAGCCCCCGGTGGGACACCCTACGAGCAGTACTTC.

In this sample, this clone turned up a few times. The V and J genes are TRBV7-9 and TRBJ1-1; TRBD1 might be the D (6 bases). The ends were cut back, 6 bases at V and 1 base at J, with 15 bases in the middle. Per germline, CDR1 SEHNR and CDR2 FQNEAQ (reference sequence). The CDR3 covers 15 residues. In DNA form, the CDR3 reads TGTGCCAGCAGATACCCGCTGGGACAGAACACTGAAGCTTTCTTT. Translating gives CASRYPLGQNTEAFF.

This clone has a handful of counts. The chain carries TRBV5-4 and TRBJ1-6, with TRBD1 matching 7 bases. CDR1 is SGHNT and CDR2 is YYREEE in the germline V gene (reference sequence). CDR3 length equals 16 residues. Trimming cost V 1 base and J 4 bases; bases outside gene matches: 5. CDR3 nucleotide sequence: TGTGCCAGCAGCTTGTATGGGACAGCATATAATTCACCCCTCCACTTT. Translation: CASSLYGTAYNSPLHF.

The gene calls are TRBV7-9 and TRBJ1-4; no clear D gene. Germline lookup yields CDR1 SEHNR and CDR2 FQNEAQ (reference sequence). V was pared by 1 base and J by 7 bases, with 4 bases between. The CDR3 loop spans 12 amino acids. The CDR3 nucleotides are TGTGCCAGCAGCTTAGGGAGTGAAAAACTGTTTTTT. It encodes CASSLGSEKLFF.

In this sample, this clone turned up a few times. The CDR3 sequence: CAISPGTGGGTGELFF. Written as DNA, the CDR3 is TGTGCCATCAGTCCAGGGACAGGGGGCGGCACCGGGGAGCTGTTTTTT. V is TRBV10-3 and J is TRBJ2-2; 12 bases fit TRBD1. The germline V gene encodes CDR1 ENHRY and CDR2 SYGVKD. The CDR3 totals 16 residues. The V gene end was trimmed by 5 bases and the J gene end by 4 bases; junction bases not matched to a gene: 5.

The rearrangement uses TRBV29-1 and TRBJ2-1; D not resolved. Trimming removed 7 bases from V and 4 bases from J, with 20 bases in between. The CDR3 sequence is 15 residues long. Per the germline V gene, CDR1 is SQVTM and CDR2 is ANQGSEA. CDR3: CSAPLHSSPYNEQFF. The CDR3 region has the DNA TGCAGCGCCCCACTCCACAGTTCCCCTTACAATGAGCAGTTCTTC.

The rearrangement joins TRBV11-2 to TRBJ2-1; 10 bases map to TRBD2. CDR1 is SGHAT and CDR2 is FQNNGV in the germline V gene. The V and J ends lost 9 bases and 8 bases, in that order; junction bases with no gene match: 16. The CDR3 is 16 residues long. The CDR3 region is CASRPGGTSASHEQFF. In nucleotides, the CDR3 is TGTGCCAGTCGACCGGGTGGGACTAGCGCTTCCCATGAGCAGTTCTTC.